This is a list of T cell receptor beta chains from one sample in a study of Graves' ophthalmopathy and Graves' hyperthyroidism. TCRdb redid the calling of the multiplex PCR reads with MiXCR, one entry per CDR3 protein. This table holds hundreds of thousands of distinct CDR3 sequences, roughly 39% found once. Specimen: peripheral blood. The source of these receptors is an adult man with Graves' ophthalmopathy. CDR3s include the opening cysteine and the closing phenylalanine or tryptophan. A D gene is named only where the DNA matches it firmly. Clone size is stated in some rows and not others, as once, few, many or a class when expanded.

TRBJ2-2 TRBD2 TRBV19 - TGTGCCAGTAGTGTAGTCGCCCTAGCGGGAGTGGGCGGGGAACTGTTTTTT CASSVVALAGVGGELFF
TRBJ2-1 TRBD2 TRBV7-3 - TGTGCCAGCAGCTGGGGACTAGCGGGGGACAATGAGCAGTTCTTC CASSWGLAGDNEQFF
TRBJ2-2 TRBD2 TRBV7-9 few TGTGCCAGCAGCTCACTAGCGGGGTTCGGGGAGCTGTTTTTT CASSSLAGFGELFF
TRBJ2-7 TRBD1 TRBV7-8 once TGTGCCGGACAGGGGGCCCACGAGCAGTACTTC CAGQGAHEQYF
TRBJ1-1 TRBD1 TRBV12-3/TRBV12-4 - TGTGCTAGTGGTTCCCGCTCGACAGGGAAAGGATTGGGGAACACTGAAGCTTTCTTT CASGSRSTGKGLGNTEAFF
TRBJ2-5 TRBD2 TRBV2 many TGTGCCAGCAGTTCCCCCCGGGGCGGGGGGGAGACCCAGTACTTC CASSSPRGGGETQYF
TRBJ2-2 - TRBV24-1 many TGTGCCACCAGTGATTTAGGACGGTTCACCGGGGAGCTGTTTTTT CATSDLGRFTGELFF
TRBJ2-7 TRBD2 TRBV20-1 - TGCAGTGCTAGAGCCGACGGGGGGGCCGGATACGAGCAGTACTTC CSARADGGAGYEQYF
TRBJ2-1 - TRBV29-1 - TGCAGCGTTGAAGAGCAAGGGCATGAACCCTCAGGATGGTGGCAGTTCTTC CSVEEQGHEPSGWWQFF
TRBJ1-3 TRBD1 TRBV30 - TGTGCCTGGGCCGGACAGGGTGAAAACACCATATATTTT CAWAGQGENTIYF
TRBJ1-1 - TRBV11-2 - TGTGCCAGCAGCTTGGGGGGACGGAGGAACACTGAAGCTTTCTTT CASSLGGRRNTEAFF
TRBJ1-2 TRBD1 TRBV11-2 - TGTGCCAGCAGCCAGGGACAGGGGGCCTACTATGACTACACCTTC CASSQGQGAYYDYTF
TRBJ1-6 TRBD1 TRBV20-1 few TGCAGTGCAACTACAGGGGGCTATAATTCACCCCTCCACTTT CSATTGGYNSPLHF
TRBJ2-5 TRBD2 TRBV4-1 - TGCGCCAGCAGCCAAATGACTAGCGGGAGGGCCGTAGAGACCCAGTACTTC CASSQMTSGRAVETQYF
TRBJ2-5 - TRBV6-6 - TGTGCCAGCCAAAGGGGGGGGGTGGGTGGAGAGACCCAGTACTTC CASQRGGVGGETQYF
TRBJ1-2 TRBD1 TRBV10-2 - TGTGCCAGCAGTGTCACAGGGGACCCGAGAGGTGGCTACACCTTC CASSVTGDPRGGYTF
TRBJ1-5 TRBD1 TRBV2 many TGTGCCAGTGGGGGACAGGGAGACCAGCCCCAGCATTTT CASGGQGDQPQHF
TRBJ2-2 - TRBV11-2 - TGTGCCAGCAGTTCGTGGGCCCAGAACACCGAGGAGCTGTTTTTT CASSSWAQNTEELFF
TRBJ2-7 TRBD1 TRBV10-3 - TGTGCCATCAGTGGACAGGGGAACGAGCAGTACTTC CAISGQGNEQYF
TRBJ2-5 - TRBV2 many TGTGCCAGCAGTGAGTGGAGGGGCAGCGAGACCCAGTACTTC CASSEWRGSETQYF
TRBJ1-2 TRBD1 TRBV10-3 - TGTGCCATCCGGGACAGGCGGAGAGGCTACACCTTC CAIRDRRRGYTF
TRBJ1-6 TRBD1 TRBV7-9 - TGTGCCAGCAGTGGTGGACAGGGCCCTAATTCACCCCTCCACTTT CASSGGQGPNSPLHF
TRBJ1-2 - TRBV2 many TGTGCCAGCAACCAAGGGGCCTATGGCTACACCTTC CASNQGAYGYTF
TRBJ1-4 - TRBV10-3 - TGTGCCAGCAGGATTACAGGGAGGCCTAATGAAAAACTGTTTTTT CASRITGRPNEKLFF
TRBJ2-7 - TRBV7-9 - TGTGCCAGCAGCCAAATGGCGGGAACCCCCTACGAGCAGTACTTC CASSQMAGTPYEQYF
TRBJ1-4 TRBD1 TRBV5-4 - TGTGCCAGCAGCTTGTGGGGACAGCCTAATGAAAAACTGTTTTTT CASSLWGQPNEKLFF
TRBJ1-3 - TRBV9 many TGTGCCAGCAGCGTAGAGGCAGGCTCTGGAAACACCATATATTTT CASSVEAGSGNTIYF
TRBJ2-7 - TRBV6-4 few TGTGCCAGCAGTGACTCGGCGGGCGCCCCCTTCTACGAGCAGTACTTC CASSDSAGAPFYEQYF
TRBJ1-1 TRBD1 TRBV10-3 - TGTGCCATCAGTGACCGGGGACAGGGCAATGAAGCTTTCTTT CAISDRGQGNEAFF
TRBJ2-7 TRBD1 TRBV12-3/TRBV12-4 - TGTGCCAGCAGTTTAGTATGGACAGGGGGCGACGAGCAGTACTTC CASSLVWTGGDEQYF
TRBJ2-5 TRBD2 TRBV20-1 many TGCAGTGCTAGAGGATGGACTAGCGGGAGGAATTGGGAGACCCAGTACTTC CSARGWTSGRNWETQYF
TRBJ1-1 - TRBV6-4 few TGTGCCAGCAGTGACTACTTGGGGACTGAAGCTTTCTTT CASSDYLGTEAFF
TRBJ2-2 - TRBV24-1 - TGTGCCACCAGTGACCCGGGATATAACACCGGGGAGCTGTTTTTT CATSDPGYNTGELFF
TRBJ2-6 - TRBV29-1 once TGCAGTGGCTGCAACTCCTCTGGGGCCAACGTCCTGACTTTC CSGCNSSGANVLTF
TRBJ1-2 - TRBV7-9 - TGTGCCAGCAGCCTAAGGTCAGGGTGGGCGACCTTC CASSLRSGWATF
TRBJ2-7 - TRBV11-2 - TGTGCCAGCAGCGAAACTAGCTTCGACGAGCAGTACTTC CASSETSFDEQYF
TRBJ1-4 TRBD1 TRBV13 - TGTGCCAGCAGCACAAAGACAGGGATTAATGAAAAACTGTTTTTT CASSTKTGINEKLFF
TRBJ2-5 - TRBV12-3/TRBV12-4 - TGTGCCAGCAGTTCCGGACGGGGTAGTTGGCAGCCCCAGTACTTC CASSSGRGSWQPQYF
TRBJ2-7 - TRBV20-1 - TGCAGTGCCAGCGACACAGGGTCAGGGTACGAGCAGTACTTC CSASDTGSGYEQYF
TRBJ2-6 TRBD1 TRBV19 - TGTGCCAGTAGTATGGGACAGGGGGCCTACGTCCTGACTTTC CASSMGQGAYVLTF
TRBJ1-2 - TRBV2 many TGTGCCAGCAGTGCACAGGGAACTACCTATGGCTACACCTTC CASSAQGTTYGYTF
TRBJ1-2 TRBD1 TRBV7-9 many TGTGCCAGCAGCCAACCTGCCCCCATTCGACAGGGCATCTATGGCTACACCTTC CASSQPAPIRQGIYGYTF
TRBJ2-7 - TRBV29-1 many TGCAGCGTTGAAGATCGTCGACAGGGACTCTACGAGCAGTACTTC CSVEDRRQGLYEQYF
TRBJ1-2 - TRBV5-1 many TGCGCCAGCAGCTCATCACGGGGGACTGGCTACACCTTC CASSSSRGTGYTF
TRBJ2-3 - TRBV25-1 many TGTGCCAGCAGTGACCAGACAGGCGGGGATACGCAGTATTTT CASSDQTGGDTQYF
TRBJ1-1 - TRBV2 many TGTGCCAGCGGGGCGGCAAACACTGAAGCTTTCTTT CASGAANTEAFF
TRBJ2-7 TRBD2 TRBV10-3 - TGTGCCAGCAGCTCGCTAGCGGGGGGGGTCTCCTACGAGCAGTACTTC CASSSLAGGVSYEQYF
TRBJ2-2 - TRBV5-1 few TGCGCCAGCAGCTTGGGCCTCCAGAACACCGGGGAGCTGTTTTTT CASSLGLQNTGELFF
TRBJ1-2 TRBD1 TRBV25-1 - TGTGCTAGAGATAGCGGGACAGTTAACTATGGCTACACCTTC CARDSGTVNYGYTF
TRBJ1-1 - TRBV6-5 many TGTGCCAGCAGCCCCTCCAGCACTGAAGCTTTCTTT CASSPSSTEAFF